The next 12 T cell receptor beta chains were all read from a single sample in a study of blood T cell repertoires in COVID-19. TCRdb's copy holds only in-frame clones and misses some; the assay was immunoSEQ multiplex PCR. The sample records 250,000 or so clones, around 86% being singletons. Material for sequencing was peripheral blood. The receptor set was obtained from a woman aged 35 to 49 who had recovered from COVID-19.

This clone was seen a single time. J is TRBJ1-1 and V is TRBV2, with 7 bases aligning to TRBD1. Per germline, CDR1 SNHLY and CDR2 FYNNEI. CDR3 size: 13 residues. V shed 7 bases, J shed 4 bases, and the junction held 6 bases outside the gene matches. The CDR3: CASTGRGVTEAFF. For the CDR3, the DNA is TGTGCCAGCACCGGCAGGGGGGTCACTGAAGCTTTCTTT.

This chain uses TRBV27 with TRBJ2-1, with 13 positions matching TRBD2. This CDR3 has 15 amino acids. CDR1 and CDR2 (germline): MNHEY, SMNVEV (reference sequence). V lost 3 bases, J lost 9 bases, and 5 bases stayed unmatched. The CDR3 spells CASSFGLAGVAEQFF. In DNA, the CDR3 is TGTGCCAGCAGTTTTGGACTAGCGGGAGTCGCTGAGCAGTTCTTC.

The gene calls are TRBV6-6 and TRBJ2-4; D gene unclear. The germline V and J ends were trimmed by 3 bases and 8 bases, with 11 bases remaining between them. The germline gives CDR1 MNHNY, CDR2 SVGAGI (reference sequence). The CDR3 runs to 13 residues. The CDR3 protein is CASSYAEADIQYF. DNA of the CDR3: TGTGCCAGCAGTTATGCCGAGGCCGACATTCAGTACTTC.

The chain has TRBV7-2 and TRBJ2-3; TRBD2 might be the D (6 bases). The V end lost 0 bases, the J end lost 1 base, and 8 bases lay between the germline ends. The CDR3 extends over 15 amino acids. Germline V gene sequence: CDR1 SGHTA, CDR2 FQGNSA. The chain's CDR3 is CASSLARDRTDTQYF. The CDR3 region has the DNA TGTGCCAGCAGCTTAGCGCGGGACCGCACAGATACGCAGTATTTT.

This chain uses TRBV24-1 with TRBJ2-5; 7 bases agree with TRBD1. From germline, CDR1 is KGHDR and CDR2 SFDVKD. CDR3 length equals 15 residues. V shed 3 bases, J shed 2 bases, and the junction held 5 bases outside the gene matches. The CDR3 nucleotides read TGTGCCACCAGTGATACGACAGGGTTACAAGAGACCCAGTACTTC. Its translation: CATSDTTGLQETQYF.

The chain couples TRBV7-6 to TRBJ1-1; no clear D gene. The CDR3 has 13 residues. Germline V gene sequence: CDR1 SGHVS, CDR2 FNYEAQ. Between the trimmed V and J ends, which lost 4 bases and 4 bases, there was a span of 10 bases. In DNA, the CDR3 is TGTGCCAGCAGCTGGGAGGGTGGCACTGAAGCTTTCTTT. Protein product: CASSWEGGTEAFF.

The CDR3 loop is CASSQGPGLAGGFYVEQYF. CDR3 bases: TGCGCCAGCAGCCAAGGACCGGGACTAGCGGGAGGCTTCTACGTCGAGCAGTACTTC. The rearrangement uses TRBV4-1 and TRBJ2-7; 15 bases are shared with TRBD2. Trimming at V came to 1 base and at J to 6 bases, leaving 13 bases not matched to a gene. The CDR3 extends over 19 amino acids. Germline V lookup: CDR1 MGHRA, CDR2 YSYEKL.

This chain links TRBV18 with TRBJ1-4; the match to TRBD1 covers 8 bases. The germline gives CDR1 KGHSH, CDR2 LQKENI. This CDR3 is 15 amino acids long. V trimming: 1 base; J trimming: 6 bases; junction bases outside the gene matches: 4. The CDR3 protein is CASSPQATGDEKLFF. For the CDR3, the DNA is TGTGCCAGCTCACCACAAGCGACAGGGGATGAAAAACTGTTTTTT.

The chain employs TRBV6-1 and TRBJ1-6, with a possible D match to TRBD1 (6 bases). Germline CDR1 reads MNHNS; CDR2 reads SASEGT. V lost 2 bases and J 5 bases, leaving 13 bases between the germline ends. The CDR3 length is 16 residues. In nucleotides, the CDR3 is TGTGCCAGCAGTGAAAATCCCGGACAGAATAATTCACCCCTCCACTTT. Amino acid sequence: CASSENPGQNNSPLHF.

The chain recombines TRBV7-2 with TRBJ2-5; the match to TRBD2 covers 11 bases. The germline CDR1 and CDR2 sequences are SGHTA and FQGNSA. This CDR3 is 18 amino acids long. The J segment lost 4 bases and the V segment lost 1 base, leaving 11 bases of the junction unmatched. The DNA for the CDR3 is TGTGCCAGCAGCTTAGTCCTAGCGGGAGGAGGGGAAAGAGAGACCCAGTACTTC. Amino acid sequence: CASSLVLAGGGERETQYF.

V usage is TRBV19 and J usage is TRBJ2-2, with D maybe TRBD2 (8 bases). Trimming removed 3 bases from V and 1 base from J, with 24 bases in between. The CDR3 runs 20 residues. Looked up from germline, CDR1 is LNHDA and CDR2 is SQIVND (reference sequence). CDR3 DNA sequence: TGTGCCAGTAGTATGAGGGGGCTAGCGGGTGATTTAGTGAACACCGGGGAGCTGTTTTTT. The encoded protein is CASSMRGLAGDLVNTGELFF.

This rearrangement joins TRBV5-8 to TRBJ2-7; the match to TRBD2 covers 9 bases. The CDR3 runs 15 residues. With V trimmed by 1 base and J by 6 bases, 8 bases remained unmatched. Germline values: CDR1 SGHTS, CDR2 YDEGEE. CDR3 sequence (DNA): TGTGCCAGCAGCTTGTACTCACTAGCGGGTTCCGAGCAGTACTTC. Translation: CASSLYSLAGSEQYF.